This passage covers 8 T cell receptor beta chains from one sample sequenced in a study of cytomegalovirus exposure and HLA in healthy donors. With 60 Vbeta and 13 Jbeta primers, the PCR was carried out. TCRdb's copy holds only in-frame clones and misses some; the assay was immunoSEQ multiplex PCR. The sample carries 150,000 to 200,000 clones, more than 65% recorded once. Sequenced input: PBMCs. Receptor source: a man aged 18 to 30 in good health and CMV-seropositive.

Written as DNA, the CDR3 is TGTGCCAGCAGTGAACACAACAGGGGCCGCCTAAACTATGGCTACACCTTC. Translation: CASSEHNRGRLNYGYTF. The chain is built from TRBV6-1 and TRBJ1-2; 7 nucleotides match TRBD1. The trim removed 2 bases at V and 2 bases at J, leaving 11 bases unmatched. CDR1 and CDR2 from the germline V gene are MNHNS and SASEGT. The CDR3 is 17 amino acids.

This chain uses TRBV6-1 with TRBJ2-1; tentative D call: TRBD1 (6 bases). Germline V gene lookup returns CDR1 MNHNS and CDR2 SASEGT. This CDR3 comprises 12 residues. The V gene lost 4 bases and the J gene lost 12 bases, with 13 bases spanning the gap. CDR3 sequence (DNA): TGTGCCAGCAGTGCAGACCGAGGGGGGCAGTTCTTC. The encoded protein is CASSADRGGQFF.

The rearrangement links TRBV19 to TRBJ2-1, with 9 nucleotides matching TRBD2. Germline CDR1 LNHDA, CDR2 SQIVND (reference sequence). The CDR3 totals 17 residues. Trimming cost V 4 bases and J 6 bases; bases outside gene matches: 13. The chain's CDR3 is CASSSLVPGLAFNEQFF. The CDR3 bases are TGTGCCAGTAGTAGTTTGGTGCCGGGACTAGCCTTCAATGAGCAGTTCTTC. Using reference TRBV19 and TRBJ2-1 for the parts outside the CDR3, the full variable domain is DGGITQSPKYLFRKEGQNVTLSCEQNLNHDAMYWYRQDPGQGLRLIYYSQIVNDFQKGDIAEGYSVSREKKESFPLTVTSAQKNPTAFYLCASSSLVPGLAFNEQFFGPGTRLTVL.

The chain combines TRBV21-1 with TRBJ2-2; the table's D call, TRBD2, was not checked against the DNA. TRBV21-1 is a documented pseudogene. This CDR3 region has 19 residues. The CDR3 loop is CASSKAADAGGLGTGELFF. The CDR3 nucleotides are TGTGCCAGCAGCAAAGCTGCCGATGCGGGAGGGTTGGGCACCGGGGAGCTGTTTTTT.

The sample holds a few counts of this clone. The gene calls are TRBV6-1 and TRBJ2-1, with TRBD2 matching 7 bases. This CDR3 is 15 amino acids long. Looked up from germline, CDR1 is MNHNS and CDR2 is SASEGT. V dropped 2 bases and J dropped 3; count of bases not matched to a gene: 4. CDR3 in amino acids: CASSELAGDYNEQFF. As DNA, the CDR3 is TGTGCCAGCAGTGAATTGGCGGGAGACTACAATGAGCAGTTCTTC.

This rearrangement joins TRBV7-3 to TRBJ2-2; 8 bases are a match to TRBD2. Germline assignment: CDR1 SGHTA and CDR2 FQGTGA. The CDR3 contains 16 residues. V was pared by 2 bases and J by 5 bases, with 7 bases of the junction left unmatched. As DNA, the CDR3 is TGTGCCAGCAGCTTACTCGGGGGGGCCGGGACCGGGGAGCTGTTTTTT. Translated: CASSLLGGAGTGELFF.

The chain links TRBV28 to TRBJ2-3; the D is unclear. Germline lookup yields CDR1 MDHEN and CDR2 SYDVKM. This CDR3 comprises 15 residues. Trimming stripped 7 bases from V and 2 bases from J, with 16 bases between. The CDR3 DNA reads TGTGCCAGCACCTTTGTGGCGGAAATCACAGATACGCAGTATTTT. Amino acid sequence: CASTFVAEITDTQYF. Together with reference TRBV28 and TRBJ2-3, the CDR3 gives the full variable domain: DVKVTQSSRYLVKRTGEKVFLECVQDMDHENMFWYRQDPGLGLRLIYFSYDVKMKEKGDIPEGYSVSREKKERFSLILESASTNQTSMYLCASTFVAEITDTQYFGPGTRLTVL.

CDR3 nucleotide sequence: TGTGCCAGCGAACCCCATCCGGGAGAAGGGTCCTACGAGCAGTACGTC. Its translation: CASEPHPGEGSYEQYV. V gene TRBV2 combines with J gene TRBJ2-7; a possible D gene is TRBD2 (6 bases). The CDR3 totals 16 residues. V was trimmed by 8 bases and J by 1 base, leaving 21 bases between them. The V gene's germline CDR1 is SNHLY and CDR2 FYNNEI.